The next 17 T cell receptor beta chains were all read from a single sample in a study of T cell responses to AZD1222 COVID-19 vaccine. Some clones are missing from TCRdb's copy, which holds only in-frame ones; the method was immunoSEQ multiplex PCR. In the table there are 200,000 or so clones, 90% to 95% of which are singletons. The material was peripheral blood, obtained on day 0 of MenACWY control vaccination. These TCRs come from an adult in good health.

J is TRBJ1-5 and V is TRBV6-6; 8 bases match TRBD1. J gave up 0 bases and V 2 bases, and 3 bases lay outside the gene matches. The CDR3 length is 16 residues. Germline CDR1 is MNHNY and CDR2 is SVGAGI (reference sequence). CDR3 coding DNA: TGTGCCAGCAGTTACAGGACAGGGATTAGCAATCAGCCCCAGCATTTT. Residues: CASSYRTGISNQPQHF.

The chain combines TRBV6-5 with TRBJ1-4; TRBD1 matches at 9 bases. The CDR3 totals 15 residues. After removal of 6 bases from V and 0 bases from J, the junction contained 2 bases not matched to a gene. Germline loops: CDR1 MNHEY, CDR2 SVGAGI. CDR3 amino acids: CASRGDRATNEKLFF. CDR3 in DNA: TGTGCCAGCAGAGGGGACAGGGCAACTAATGAAAAACTGTTTTTT.

The J gene is TRBJ1-2, the V gene TRBV30, with D possibly being TRBD1 (6 bases). CDR1 is GTSNPN, CDR2 SVGIG, per germline (reference sequence). CDR3 length: 13 residues. The V end was cut by 2 bases, the J end by 4 bases, with 11 bases between. The CDR3 coding sequence is TGTGCCTGGAGTCGACAGGCAGCCTATGGCTACACCTTC. This sequence encodes CAWSRQAAYGYTF.

V usage is TRBV4-1 and J usage is TRBJ1-4; TRBD1 agrees at 7 bases. Germline CDR1 reads MGHRA; CDR2 reads YSYEKL. V was clipped by 1 base and J by 3 bases; unmatched bases: 5. This CDR3 spans 16 amino acids. The CDR3 DNA reads TGCGCCAGCAGCCAAGTAATTCAGGGGGCTAATGAAAAACTGTTTTTT. It specifies CASSQVIQGANEKLFF.

This clone has only one observation. The genes are TRBV2 and TRBJ1-2, with TRBD1 matching 7 bases. The CDR3 is 15 amino acids. From germline, CDR1 is SNHLY and CDR2 FYNNEI. Trimming cost V 5 bases and J 0 bases; bases outside gene matches: 6. For the CDR3, the DNA is TGTGCCAGCAGTCCCAGGGGGGCCACTAACTATGGCTACACCTTC. Its protein product is CASSPRGATNYGYTF.

This chain links TRBV5-5 with TRBJ1-2; D is uncertain. The CDR3 runs 13 residues. The germline gives CDR1 SGHKS, CDR2 YYEKEE (reference sequence). V was cut by 0 bases and J by 8 bases, with 11 bases left in between. DNA for the CDR3: TGTGCCAGCAGCTTGGCTAGGAAGATAGGCTACACCTTC. Translated, it gives CASSLARKIGYTF.

V and J are TRBV18 and TRBJ1-4; the D is unclear. This CDR3 comprises 16 residues. Trimming removed 3 bases from V and 0 bases from J, with 11 bases in between. Germline loops: CDR1 KGHSH, CDR2 LQKENI. CDR3 nucleotides: TGTGCCAGCTCACCCAGGCAGAAACCAACTAATGAAAAACTGTTTTTT. This sequence encodes CASSPRQKPTNEKLFF.

In this sample, this clone turned up once. This CDR3 reads CASSFGQPEQPQHF. The CDR3 nucleotides read TGCGCCAGCAGCTTCGGACAGCCCGAGCAGCCCCAGCATTTT. The chain has TRBV5-1 and TRBJ1-5, with D possibly matching TRBD1 (6 bases). CDR3 length: 14 residues. From germline, CDR1 is SGHRS and CDR2 YFSETQ. V was trimmed by 2 bases and J by 7 bases, leaving 13 bases between them.

The CDR3 region has the DNA TGTGCCAGTAGTACGACCGCGTATACTAATGAAAAACTGTTTTTT. Protein product: CASSTTAYTNEKLFF. The chain combines TRBV19 with TRBJ1-4, with D uncertain. Germline CDR1 is LNHDA and CDR2 is SQIVND (reference sequence). The CDR3 extends over 15 amino acids. V lost 4 bases, J lost 2 bases, and 11 bases lay in between. The full variable domain, completed using reference TRBV19 and TRBJ1-4, is DGGITQSPKYLFRKEGQNVTLSCEQNLNHDAMYWYRQDPGQGLRLIYYSQIVNDFQKGDIAEGYSVSREKKESFPLTVTSAQKNPTAFYLCASSTTAYTNEKLFFGSGTQLSVL.

The J gene is TRBJ2-5, the V gene TRBV11-2; 7 bases are a match to TRBD1. The germline gives CDR1 SGHAT, CDR2 FQNNGV. The V and J ends lost 7 bases and 2 bases, in that order; junction bases with no gene match: 1. There are 12 residues in the CDR3. The CDR3 here is CASTTGQETQYF. Written as DNA, the CDR3 is TGTGCCAGCACGACAGGGCAAGAGACCCAGTACTTC.

CDR3 amino acids: CACGQDSNQPQHF. CDR3 coding DNA: TGTGCCTGTGGACAGGATAGCAATCAGCCCCAGCATTTT. The chain carries TRBV30 and TRBJ1-5; 7 bases are shared with TRBD1. This CDR3 contains 13 residues. Trimming took 6 bases from V and 0 from J; bases not matched to a gene: 2. Germline CDR1 reads GTSNPN; CDR2 reads SVGIG (reference sequence). Full variable domain (rest looked up from reference TRBV30 and TRBJ1-5): SQTIHQWPATLVQPVGSPLSLECTVEGTSNPNLYWYRQAAGRGLQLLFYSVGIGQISSEVPQNLSASRPQDRQFILSSKKLLLSDSGFYLCACGQDSNQPQHFGDGTRLSIL.

The rearrangement uses TRBV6-2 or TRBV6-3 and TRBJ2-3; 7 positions match TRBD2. Germline loops: CDR1 MNHEY, CDR2 SVGEGT. This CDR3 comprises 16 residues. Trimming cost V 2 bases and J 2 bases; bases outside gene matches: 7. The CDR3: CASSYRAGVPTDTQYF. The DNA for the CDR3 is TGTGCCAGCAGTTACCGGGCGGGGGTTCCCACAGATACGCAGTATTTT.

This clone was detected once. Other DNA variants within this sample encode the same CDR3. The V gene is TRBV19, the J gene TRBJ1-2; perhaps TRBD1 as D (5 bases). The V gene's germline CDR1 is LNHDA and CDR2 SQIVND (reference sequence). There are 13 residues in the CDR3. V lost 8 bases and J 4 bases, leaving 14 bases between the germline ends. The CDR3 loop is CASRSGTAYGYTF. The CDR3 DNA reads as TGTGCCAGTCGGTCTGGGACGGCCTATGGCTACACCTTC.

This chain connects TRBV6-6 to TRBJ2-7; D gene ambiguous. Looked up from germline, CDR1 is MNHNY and CDR2 is SVGAGI (reference sequence). This CDR3 region has 13 residues. The germline V and J ends were trimmed by 2 bases and 2 bases, with 7 bases remaining between them. CDR3 region: CASSYQATYEQYF. The CDR3 coding sequence is TGTGCCAGCAGTTACCAGGCCACCTACGAGCAGTACTTC.

The V call is TRBV6-2 or TRBV6-3, the J call TRBJ1-2; D is undetermined. V lost 5 bases and J 4 bases, leaving 8 bases between the germline ends. The CDR3 loop spans 12 amino acids. From germline, CDR1 is MNHEY and CDR2 SVGEGT. The CDR3 region is CASSKTGYGYTF. As DNA, the CDR3 is TGTGCCAGCAGTAAAACCGGCTATGGCTACACCTTC.

The chain combines TRBV5-1 with TRBJ2-2; a possible D gene is TRBD2 (6 bases). There are 16 residues in the CDR3. Germline V gene data show CDR1 as SGHRS and CDR2 as YFSETQ. Trimming shortened V by 0 bases and J by 4 bases, and 13 bases separated the two germline ends. The CDR3 nucleotides are TGCGCCAGCAGCTTGGTCGGGGGTCAAGTCACCGGGGAGCTGTTTTTT. It yields the protein CASSLVGGQVTGELFF.

The CDR3 spells CASSLVGSGGRDEAFF. The CDR3 region has the DNA TGCGCCAGCAGCTTGGTGGGGTCGGGGGGCCGGGATGAAGCTTTCTTT. The V and J genes are TRBV5-1 and TRBJ1-1, with D maybe TRBD1 (6 bases). CDR3 length: 16 residues. V lost 0 bases and J 7 bases, leaving 19 bases between the germline ends. Germline V lookup: CDR1 SGHRS, CDR2 YFSETQ.